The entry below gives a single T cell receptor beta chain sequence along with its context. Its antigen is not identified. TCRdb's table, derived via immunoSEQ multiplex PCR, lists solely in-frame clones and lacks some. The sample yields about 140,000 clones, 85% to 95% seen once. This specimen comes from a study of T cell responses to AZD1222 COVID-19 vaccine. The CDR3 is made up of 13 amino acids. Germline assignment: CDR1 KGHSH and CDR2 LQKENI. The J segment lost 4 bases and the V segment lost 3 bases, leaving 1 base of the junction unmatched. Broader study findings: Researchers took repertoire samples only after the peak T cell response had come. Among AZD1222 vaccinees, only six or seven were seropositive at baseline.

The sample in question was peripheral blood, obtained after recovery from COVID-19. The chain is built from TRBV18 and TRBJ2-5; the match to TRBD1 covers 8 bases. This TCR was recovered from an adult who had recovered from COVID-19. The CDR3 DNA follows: TGTGCCAGCTCACCGACAGGGGCAGAGACCCAGTACTTC. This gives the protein CASSPTGAETQYF.